Below, 8 T cell receptor beta chains from the same sample are listed, as sequenced in a study of OX40 agonist ivuxolimab in advanced cancers. Using immunoSEQ multiplex PCR, the repertoire was profiled, and TCRdb retains in-frame clones only, with some absent. Among 50,000 to 65,000 clones, around 93% were seen once, and the ten largest hold 8% to 9.5%. Sample: CD4+ or CD8+ T cells sorted from blood, taken in a trial of the OX40 agonist ivuxolimab. These receptors came from an adult with an advanced solid tumor such as melanoma, head and neck, liver or kidney cancer.

This clone was counted a single time. This chain links TRBV6-1 with TRBJ2-7, with TRBD1 as a possible D gene (6 bases). This CDR3 contains 14 residues. The V gene lost 4 bases and the J gene lost 5 bases, with 15 bases spanning the gap. Germline-derived CDR1 and CDR2 are MNHNS and SASEGT. The CDR3 region is CASSAYRVYDEQYF. In nucleotides, the CDR3 is TGTGCCAGCAGTGCTTACAGGGTTTATGACGAGCAGTACTTC.

On this clone: At the DNA level, this CDR3 is encoded by other sequences in the same sample as well. This chain joins TRBV4-1 and TRBJ2-1; 7 bases are shared with TRBD2. The CDR3 has 14 residues. The V gene's germline CDR1 is MGHRA and CDR2 YSYEKL. Unmatched junction bases numbered 5, after V lost 1 base and J lost 8 bases. CDR3 sequence: CASSQGPGGDEQFF. CDR3 coding DNA: TGCGCCAGCAGCCAAGGTCCGGGGGGAGATGAGCAGTTCTTC.

The rearrangement uses TRBV29-1 and TRBJ2-7, with 10 bases identical to TRBD1. The length of the CDR3 is 12 residues. Germline-derived CDR1 and CDR2 are SQVTM and ANQGSEA. V shed 7 bases and J 5 bases; nucleotides not matched to a gene: 5. For the CDR3, the DNA is TGCAGCGGGATGGGACAGGGGAACGAGCAGTACTTC. Protein sequence: CSGMGQGNEQYF.

Turning to this clone: The sample has other DNA sequences that encode this CDR3 too. This chain links TRBV6-5 with TRBJ2-2, with D unclear. Germline loops: CDR1 MNHEY, CDR2 SVGAGI. The ends were cut back, 0 bases at V and 7 bases at J, with 6 bases in the middle. The CDR3 has 13 residues. The CDR3: CASSYSGGGELFF. CDR3 bases: TGTGCCAGCAGTTACTCGGGTGGCGGGGAGCTGTTTTTT.

V and J are TRBV15 and TRBJ2-5; D is tentatively TRBD1 or TRBD2 (5 bases each). The CDR3 is made up of 12 amino acids. In germline, CDR1 is LNHNV, CDR2 YYDKDF (reference sequence). Between the trimmed V and J ends, which lost 5 bases and 1 base, there was a span of 5 bases. CDR3 loop: CATSGTQETQYF. In DNA, the CDR3 is TGTGCCACCAGCGGGACCCAAGAGACCCAGTACTTC.

CDR3 DNA sequence: TGTGCCAGCACCCATAGAACGGGACAGGGTCTCAATGAGCAGTTCTTC. Protein: CASTHRTGQGLNEQFF. The chain uses TRBV19 and TRBJ2-1, with 9 bases that match TRBD1. CDR3 length: 16 residues. In germline, CDR1 is LNHDA, CDR2 SQIVND (reference sequence). The V gene end was trimmed by 9 bases and the J gene end by 6 bases; junction bases not matched to a gene: 15.

In this sample, this clone turned up a few times. The chain uses TRBV30 and TRBJ1-5, with 12 bases fitting TRBD1. V gave up 5 bases and J gave up 5 bases; unmatched junction bases: 4. This CDR3 contains 14 residues. The germline CDR1 and CDR2 sequences are GTSNPN and SVGIG (reference sequence). The CDR3 DNA reads TGTGCCTGGGGGACAGGGGGCGAGTATCAGCCCCAGCATTTT. Its protein is CAWGTGGEYQPQHF.

The chain employs TRBV15 and TRBJ2-1, with a tentative D call TRBD1 (6 bases). Trimming cost V 6 bases and J 4 bases, with 16 bases left between them. This CDR3 contains 15 residues. Germline assignment: CDR1 LNHNV and CDR2 YYDKDF (reference sequence). CDR3 loop: CATSPGVNSYNEQFF. In DNA, the CDR3 is TGTGCCACCAGTCCAGGGGTGAATTCGTACAATGAGCAGTTCTTC.